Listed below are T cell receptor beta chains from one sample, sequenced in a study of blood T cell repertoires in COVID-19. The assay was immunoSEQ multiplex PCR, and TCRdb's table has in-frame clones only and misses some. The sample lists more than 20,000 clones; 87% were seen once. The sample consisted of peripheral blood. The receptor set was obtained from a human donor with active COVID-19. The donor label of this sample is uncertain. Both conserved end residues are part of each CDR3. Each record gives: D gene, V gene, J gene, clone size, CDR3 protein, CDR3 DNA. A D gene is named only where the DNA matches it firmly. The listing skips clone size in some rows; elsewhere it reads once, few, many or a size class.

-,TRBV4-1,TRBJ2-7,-,CASSQNLARGSYEQYF,TGCGCCAGCAGCCAGAATCTAGCTAGAGGCTCCTACGAGCAGTACTTC
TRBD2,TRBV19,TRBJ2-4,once,CASTSRAGRAKNIQYF,TGTGCCAGTACATCAAGAGCGGGAAGGGCCAAAAACATTCAGTACTTC
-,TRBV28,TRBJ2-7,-,CASSKFGSTYYEQYF,TGTGCCAGCAGCAAATTCGGGAGCACATACTACGAGCAGTACTTC
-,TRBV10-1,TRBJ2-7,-,CASMRGYEQYF,TGCGCCAGCATGCGGGGCTACGAGCAGTACTTC
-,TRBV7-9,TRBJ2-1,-,CASSSMGGSYNEQFF,TGTGCCAGCAGCTCGATGGGAGGATCCTACAATGAGCAGTTCTTC
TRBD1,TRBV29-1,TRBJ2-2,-,CSVAFGTGRTGELFF,TGCAGCGTTGCCTTTGGGACAGGGCGGACCGGGGAGCTGTTTTTT
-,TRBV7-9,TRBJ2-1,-,CASSLLTGLSYNEQFF,TGTGCCAGCAGCTTATTAACGGGACTCTCCTACAATGAGCAGTTCTTC
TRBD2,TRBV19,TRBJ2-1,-,CASKAGGEYNEQFF,TGTGCCAGTAAGGCGGGAGGGGAATACAATGAGCAGTTCTTC
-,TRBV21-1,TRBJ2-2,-,CASSKVVWDRGHPYHTGELFF,TGTGCCAGCAGCAAAGTGGTGTGGGACAGGGGCCATCCCTATCACACCGGGGAGCTGTTTTTT
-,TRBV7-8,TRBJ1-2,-,CASSAQANYGYTF,TGTGCCAGCAGCGCACAAGCTAACTATGGCTACACCTTC
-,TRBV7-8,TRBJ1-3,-,CASSLSTGGNTIYF,TGTGCCAGCAGCTTAAGTACAGGAGGAAACACCATATATTTT
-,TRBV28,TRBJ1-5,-,CASSGSNQPQHF,TGTGCCAGCAGTGGGAGTAATCAGCCCCAGCATTTT
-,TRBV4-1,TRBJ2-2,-,CASSQVGGTGGELFF,TGCGCCAGCAGCCAAGTCGGCGGGACCGGCGGGGAGCTGTTTTTT
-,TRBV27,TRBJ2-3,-,CASSLNGPEGPSTDTQYF,TGTGCCAGCAGTTTAAACGGGCCCGAGGGCCCTTCAACAGATACGCAGTATTTT
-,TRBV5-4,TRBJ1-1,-,CASSTPEPGTEAFF,TGTGCCAGCAGCACGCCTGAACCGGGGACTGAAGCTTTCTTT
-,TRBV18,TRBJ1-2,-,CASSPGGDYGYTF,TGTGCCAGCTCACCAGGAGGAGACTATGGCTACACCTTC
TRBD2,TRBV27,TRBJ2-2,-,CASSRGYGGANTGELFF,TGTGCCAGCAGTAGAGGGTACGGGGGGGCCAACACCGGGGAGCTGTTTTTT
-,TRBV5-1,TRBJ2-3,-,CASSTQDTQYF,TGCGCCAGCAGCACGCAGGATACGCAGTATTTT
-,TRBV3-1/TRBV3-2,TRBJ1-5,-,CASSHGQRNQPQHF,TGTGCCAGCAGCCATGGACAGCGCAATCAGCCCCAGCATTTT
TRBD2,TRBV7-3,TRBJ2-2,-,CASSLSSGGGLTGELFF,TGTGCCAGCAGCTTAAGTAGCGGGGGCGGCCTCACCGGGGAGCTGTTTTTT
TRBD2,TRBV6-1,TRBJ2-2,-,CASSEIPLQRGVTGELFF,TGTGCCAGCAGTGAAATCCCTCTCCAGCGGGGGGTGACCGGGGAGCTGTTTTTT
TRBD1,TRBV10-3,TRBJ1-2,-,CAIGGQGAGYGYTF,TGTGCCATCGGGGGCCAGGGGGCGGGGTATGGCTACACCTTC
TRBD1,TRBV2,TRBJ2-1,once,CASSFDRVAYNEQFF,TGTGCCAGCAGTTTCGACAGGGTCGCTTACAATGAGCAGTTCTTC
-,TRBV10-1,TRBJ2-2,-,CASSDRGAGELFF,TGCGCCAGCAGTGACAGGGGCGCCGGGGAGCTGTTTTTT
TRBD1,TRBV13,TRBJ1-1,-,CASSSWDRDDSGAFF,TGTGCCAGCAGCTCCTGGGACAGGGACGATTCGGGAGCTTTCTTT
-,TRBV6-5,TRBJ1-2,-,CASSYSGGRANYGYTF,TGTGCCAGCAGTTACTCGGGGGGGAGGGCTAACTATGGCTACACCTTC
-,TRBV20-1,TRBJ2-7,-,CSASQGSYEQYF,TGCAGTGCTAGTCAGGGTTCCTACGAGCAGTACTTC
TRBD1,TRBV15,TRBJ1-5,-,CATSRGGRGPQPQHF,TGTGCCACCAGCAGAGGGGGCAGGGGGCCTCAGCCCCAGCATTTT
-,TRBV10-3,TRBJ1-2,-,CAISGVMGRDAWYYGYTF,TGTGCCATCAGTGGGGTGATGGGCAGGGATGCTTGGTACTATGGCTACACCTTC
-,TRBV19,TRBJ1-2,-,CASSSQGGNYGYTF,TGTGCCAGTAGTAGCCAAGGGGGTAACTATGGCTACACCTTC
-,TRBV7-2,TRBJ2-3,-,CASSFIDTQYF,TGTGCCAGCAGCTTTATCGATACGCAGTATTTT
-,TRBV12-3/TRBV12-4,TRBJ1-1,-,CASSPTATEAFF,TGTGCCAGCAGCCCAACAGCCACTGAAGCTTTCTTT
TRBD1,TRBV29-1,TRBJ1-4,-,CSSLVGTATNEKLFF,TGCAGCAGCCTCGTCGGGACAGCAACTAATGAAAAACTGTTTTTT
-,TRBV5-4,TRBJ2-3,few,CASSLGPGSTDTQYF,TGTGCCAGCAGCTTGGGGCCAGGGAGCACAGATACGCAGTATTTT
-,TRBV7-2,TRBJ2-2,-,CASSPNPGVRELFF,TGTGCCAGCAGCCCCAATCCCGGGGTTAGGGAGCTGTTTTTT
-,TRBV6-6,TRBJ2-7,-,CASIPGLSYEQYF,TGTGCCAGCATTCCGGGACTCTCCTACGAGCAGTACTTC
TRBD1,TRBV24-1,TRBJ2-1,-,CATSDSAPDRPGGNEQFF,TGTGCCACCAGTGATTCCGCCCCCGACAGGCCAGGGGGCAATGAGCAGTTCTTC
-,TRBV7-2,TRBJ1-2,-,CASSLARANYGYTF,TGTGCCAGCAGCTTAGCCAGGGCCAACTATGGCTACACCTTC
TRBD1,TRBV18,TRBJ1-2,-,CASSPYGGTGAF,TGTGCCAGCTCACCATACGGGGGGACAGGAGCTTTC
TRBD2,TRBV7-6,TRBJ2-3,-,CASSSAVLAGGQLDTQYF,TGTGCCAGCAGCTCGGCGGTACTAGCGGGGGGCCAGCTAGATACGCAGTATTTT
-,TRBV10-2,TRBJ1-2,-,CASSEVQGNYGYTF,TGCGCCAGCAGTGAGGTACAGGGAAACTATGGCTACACCTTC
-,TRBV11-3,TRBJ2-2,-,CASSLGLAPGELFF,TGTGCCAGCAGCTTAGGGCTAGCCCCCGGGGAGCTGTTTTTT
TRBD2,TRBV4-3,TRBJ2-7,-,CASSQDLSGRAYEQYF,TGCGCCAGCAGCCAAGATCTGTCCGGGAGGGCCTACGAGCAGTACTTC
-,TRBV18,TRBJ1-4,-,CASSPATAGEKLFF,TGTGCCAGCTCACCAGCTACCGCGGGGGAAAAACTGTTTTTT
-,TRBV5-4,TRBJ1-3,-,CASSLGPGRGGSGNTIYF,TGTGCCAGCAGCTTGGGTCCCGGGAGGGGAGGCTCTGGAAACACCATATATTTT
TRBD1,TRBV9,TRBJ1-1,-,CASSATGTGGTEAFF,TGTGCCAGCAGCGCAACCGGGACAGGGGGCACTGAAGCTTTCTTT
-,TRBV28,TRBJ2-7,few,CASRASYEQYF,TGTGCCAGCAGGGCTTCCTACGAGCAGTACTTC
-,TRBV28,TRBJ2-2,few,CASSWQGGITGELFF,TGTGCCAGCAGTTGGCAGGGCGGTATCACCGGGGAGCTGTTTTTT
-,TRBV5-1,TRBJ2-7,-,CASSLRGLVRIYEQYF,TGCGCCAGCAGCCTCCGGGGTTTGGTGAGGATTTACGAGCAGTACTTC
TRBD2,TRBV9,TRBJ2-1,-,CASSVEAGGPRNEQFF,TGTGCCAGCAGCGTAGAAGCGGGGGGGCCTCGGAATGAGCAGTTCTTC
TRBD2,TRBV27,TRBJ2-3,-,CASSFLAGVTDTQYF,TGTGCCAGCAGTTTCTTAGCGGGAGTTACAGATACGCAGTATTTT
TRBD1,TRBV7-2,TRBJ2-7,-,CASSTTGVAYSYEQYF,TGTGCCAGCAGCACGACAGGGGTCGCATACTCCTACGAGCAGTACTTC
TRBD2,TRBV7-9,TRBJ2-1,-,CASSLVGTSSYNEQFF,TGTGCCAGCAGCTTGGTCGGGACTAGCAGTTACAATGAGCAGTTCTTC
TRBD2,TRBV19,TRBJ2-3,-,CASSKRLAGDWIDTQYF,TGTGCCAGTAGTAAAAGACTAGCGGGAGACTGGATAGATACGCAGTATTTT